This TCR beta chain came from a study of blood T cells in healthy people across ages. Overall study context: When template switching was applied, about one barcoded beta molecule was captured per two T cells.

Notes on this clonotype: Its antigen is undetermined.

Combining a sample-barcoded 5' primer with a J-beta primer mix, a second PCR ran for about 6 to 12 cycles. TCRdb re-called the 5' RACE reads with MiXCR, one entry per CDR3 protein. Among 650,000 to 700,000 distinct CDR3 sequences listed, around 52% were seen once. Overall study results and limits: Possibly confounding the expanded clonotype changes was the fact that donor CMV status was unknown. Older individuals had lower TCR beta diversity per million T cells (the decline was roughly linear). Estimated diversity, derived from one million T cells, was regarded as an underestimate.

The V end lost 2 bases, the J end lost 3 bases, and 11 bases lay between the germline ends. The CDR3 runs to 14 residues. Germline V gene data show CDR1 as SEHNR and CDR2 as FQNEAQ (reference sequence). The sample taken for sequencing was blood. V is TRBV7-9 and J is TRBJ2-7, with D tentatively TRBD2 (6 bases). The origin of this receptor is a woman of 80 years or more in good health. CDR3 nucleotides: TGTGCCAGCAGCTTAAGTGCGGGATTCTACGAGCAGTACTTC. Amino acid sequence: CASSLSAGFYEQYF.